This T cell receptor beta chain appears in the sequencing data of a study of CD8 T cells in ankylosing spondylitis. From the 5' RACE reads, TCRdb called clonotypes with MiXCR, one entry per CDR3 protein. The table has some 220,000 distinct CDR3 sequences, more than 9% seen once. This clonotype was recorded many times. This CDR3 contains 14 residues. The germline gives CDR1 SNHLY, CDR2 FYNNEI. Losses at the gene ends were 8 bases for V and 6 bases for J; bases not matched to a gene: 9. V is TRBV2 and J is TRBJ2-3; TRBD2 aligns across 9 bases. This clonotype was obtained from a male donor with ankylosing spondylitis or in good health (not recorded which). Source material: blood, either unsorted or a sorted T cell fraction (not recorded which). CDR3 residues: CASVDGGRADTQYF. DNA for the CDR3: TGTGCCAGCGTGGACGGCGGGAGGGCTGATACGCAGTATTTT. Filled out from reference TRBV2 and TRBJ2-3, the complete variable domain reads EPEVTQTPSHQVTQMGQEVILRCVPISNHLYFYWYRQILGQKVEFLVSFYNNEISEKSEIFDDQFSVERPDGSNFTLKIRSTKLEDSAMYFCASVDGGRADTQYFGPGTRLTVL.